The T cell receptor beta chain described here comes from a study of blood T cell repertoires in COVID-19. Study-level information: Acute and convalescent COVID-19 specimens originated in the United States, Italy and Spain. PBMCs, B-cell-depleted T cells, or T cells were the source of the cDNA or gDNA that made up the material.

Original processing notes: How many nucleated cells were present was estimated from reference gene primer amplification. Produced via immunoSEQ multiplex PCR; TCRdb's table is partial and in-frame only. That table is the source of V, J and clone size, and D and trimming were worked out from the DNA. The sample has 150,000 or so clones, around 90% seen once. In germline, CDR1 is SGHNT, CDR2 YENEEA. The trim removed 5 bases at V and 6 bases at J, leaving 3 bases unmatched. The CDR3 runs 14 residues. The V and J genes are TRBV11-3 and TRBJ1-4; 10 nucleotides match TRBD1. Sequencing was done on a sample of peripheral blood. The sequence came from a man aged 55 to 69 with acute or convalescent COVID-19. Here the CDR3 reads CASSLDRGDEKLFF. CDR3 nucleotide sequence: TGTGCCAGCAGCCTGGACAGGGGGGATGAAAAACTGTTTTTT.